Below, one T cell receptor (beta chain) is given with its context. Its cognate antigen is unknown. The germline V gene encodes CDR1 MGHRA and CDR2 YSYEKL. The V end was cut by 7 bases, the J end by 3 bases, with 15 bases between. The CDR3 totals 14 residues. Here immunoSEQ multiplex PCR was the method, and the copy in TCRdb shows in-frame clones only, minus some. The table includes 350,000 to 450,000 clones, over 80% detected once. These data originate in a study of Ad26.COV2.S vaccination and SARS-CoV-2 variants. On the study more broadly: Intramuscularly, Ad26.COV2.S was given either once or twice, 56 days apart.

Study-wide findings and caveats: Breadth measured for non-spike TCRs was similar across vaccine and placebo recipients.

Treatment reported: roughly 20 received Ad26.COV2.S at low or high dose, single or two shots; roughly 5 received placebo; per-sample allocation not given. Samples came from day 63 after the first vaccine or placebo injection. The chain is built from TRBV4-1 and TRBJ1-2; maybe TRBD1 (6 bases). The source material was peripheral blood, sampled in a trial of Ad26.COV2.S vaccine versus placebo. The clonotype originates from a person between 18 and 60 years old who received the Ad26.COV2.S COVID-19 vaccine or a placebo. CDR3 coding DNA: TGCGCCAGCAATAGGGGGATCGCTGACTATGGCTACACCTTC. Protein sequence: CASNRGIADYGYTF.